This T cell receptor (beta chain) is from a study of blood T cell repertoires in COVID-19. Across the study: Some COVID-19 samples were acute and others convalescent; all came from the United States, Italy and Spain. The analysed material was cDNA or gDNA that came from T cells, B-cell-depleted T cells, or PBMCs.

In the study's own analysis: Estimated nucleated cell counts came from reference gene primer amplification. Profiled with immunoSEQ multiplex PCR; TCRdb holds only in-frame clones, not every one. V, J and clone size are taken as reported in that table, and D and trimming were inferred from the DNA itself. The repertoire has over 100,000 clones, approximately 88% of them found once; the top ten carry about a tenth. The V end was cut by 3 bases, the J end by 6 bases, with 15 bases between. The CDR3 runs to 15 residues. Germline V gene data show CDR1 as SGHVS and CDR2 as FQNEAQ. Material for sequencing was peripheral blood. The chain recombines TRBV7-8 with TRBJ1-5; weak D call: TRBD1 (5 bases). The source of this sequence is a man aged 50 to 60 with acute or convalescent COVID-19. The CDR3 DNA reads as TGTGCCAGCAGCTTTGGGGGGAAGCTGTTTCAGCCCCAGCATTTT. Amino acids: CASSFGGKLFQPQHF.